The 4 T cell receptor beta chains presented below share a single source sample, sequenced in a study of T cells in Graves' hyperthyroidism and ophthalmopathy. RNA transcripts yielded amplified TCR beta CDR3 regions. Researchers ran a first-round RT-PCR on the TCR CDR3 using the HTBI primer set. TCRdb re-analysed the multiplex PCR reads in MiXCR, keeping a single row per CDR3 protein. The data contain 330,000 or so distinct CDR3 sequences, 15% to 20% of them singletons. Input material: blood. All receptors derive from a middle-aged woman with Graves' ophthalmopathy.

This sequence joins TRBV7-2 and TRBJ2-7, with a tentative D call TRBD1 (6 bases). The CDR3 consists of 13 residues. Germline-derived CDR1 and CDR2 are SGHTA and FQGNSA. The V end was cut by 2 bases, the J end by 6 bases, with 11 bases between. CDR3 region: CASSLKQGSEQYF. CDR3 sequence (DNA): TGTGCCAGCAGCTTAAAACAGGGTTCCGAGCAGTACTTC.

Worth noting for this clonotype: This may stem from a read error, because a much larger clone lies one nucleotide away. In DNA, the CDR3 is TGTGTCAGCAGTAGAAGGACAGACACAGATACGCAGTATTTT. This translates into CVSSRRTDTDTQYF. This chain uses TRBV12-3 or TRBV12-4 with TRBJ2-3, with D possibly being TRBD1 (6 bases). The CDR3 loop spans 14 amino acids.

This clonotype was seen many times. The chain recombines TRBV6-5 with TRBJ1-5; no firm D call. The CDR3 runs 13 residues. Germline V gives CDR1 MNHEY, CDR2 SVGAGI. The ends were cut back, 7 bases at V and 9 bases at J, with 16 bases in the middle. The CDR3 here is CASKGGNEGPQHF. The CDR3 region has the DNA TGTGCCAGCAAGGGCGGTAACGAGGGGCCCCAGCATTTT.

This clonotype was counted at least ten times. In DNA form, the CDR3 reads TGTGCCAGTACCCTGGCAGGGGTGGATCAGCCCCAGCATTTT. This gives the protein CASTLAGVDQPQHF. The chain couples TRBV19 to TRBJ1-5; TRBD1 is a possible D gene (6 bases). Trimming took off 7 bases at V and 5 bases at J, with 15 bases between the two ends. CDR1 and CDR2 from the germline V gene are LNHDA and SQIVND (reference sequence). This CDR3 has 14 amino acids.